The 27 T cell receptor beta chains below come from one sample, sequenced in a study of blood T cell repertoires in COVID-19. Assay used: immunoSEQ multiplex PCR; TCRdb lists only in-frame clones, some missing. The sample has over 100,000 clones, roughly nine tenths seen once; the top ten hold 2% to 2.5%. Sequencing was done on a sample of peripheral blood. These receptors were collected from a man aged 50-60 years with active COVID-19.

The sample holds one count of this clone. The rearrangement joins TRBV6-4 to TRBJ1-6, with D perhaps TRBD1 (5 bases). Trimming took 5 bases from V and 8 from J, leaving 16 bases between them. The CDR3 loop spans 15 amino acids. Germline values: CDR1 MRHNA, CDR2 SNTAGT. This CDR3 is CASSSGPQGDSPLHF. The CDR3 region has the DNA TGTGCCAGCAGTTCCGGGCCCCAGGGCGATTCACCCCTCCACTTT.

The chain couples TRBV18 to TRBJ1-1, with no clear D. The CDR3 is 14 amino acids. The germline gives CDR1 KGHSH, CDR2 LQKENI. V lost 10 bases and J lost 4, with 19 bases in between. The CDR3: CATSGTGSPTEAFF. The CDR3 DNA follows: TGTGCCACATCGGGCACGGGATCCCCCACTGAAGCTTTCTTT.

The rearrangement uses TRBV25-1 and TRBJ2-1; 11 bases are shared with TRBD1. The germline V gene has CDR1 MGHDK and CDR2 SYGVNS. The ends lost 8 bases at V and 0 bases at J; junction bases unmatched: 3. CDR3 length: 15 amino acids. The CDR3 nucleotides are TGTGCCAGCGCCGGGACAGGGGGCTCCTACAATGAGCAGTTCTTC. It encodes CASAGTGGSYNEQFF.

A single count supports this clone. DNA for the CDR3: TGTGCCAGCAGTGAGCGCCGTACCGGGGAGCTGTTTTTT. Its protein product is CASSERRTGELFF. The chain recombines TRBV6-1 with TRBJ2-2, with D unresolved. With 3 bases removed from V and 5 bases from J, the gap between germline ends came to 7 bases. Germline CDR1 MNHNS, CDR2 SASEGT. The CDR3 spans 13 residues.

This chain links TRBV19 with TRBJ2-7; D perhaps matches TRBD1 (6 bases). Germline V gives CDR1 LNHDA, CDR2 SQIVND (reference sequence). This CDR3 spans 13 amino acids. With 5 bases removed from V and 5 bases from J, the gap between germline ends came to 13 bases. The CDR3 DNA sequence: TGTGCCAGTAGTGCCAGGGGCGTCGACGAGCAGTACTTC. Amino acid sequence: CASSARGVDEQYF.

The DNA of the CDR3 is TGTGCCAGCTCAGAGAGACTAGCGGGGAACAATGAGCAGTTCTTC. Protein sequence: CASSERLAGNNEQFF. The rearrangement joins TRBV18 to TRBJ2-1; 11 bases are shared with TRBD2. The CDR3 has 15 amino acids. In germline, CDR1 is KGHSH, CDR2 LQKENI. V lost 5 bases to trimming and J lost 5 bases; unmatched junction nucleotides: 5.

The V gene is TRBV29-1, the J gene TRBJ1-1; 7 bases line up with TRBD1. This CDR3 has 13 amino acids. With V trimmed by 1 base and J by 4 bases, 3 bases remained unmatched. Germline V CDR1 and CDR2: SQVTM, ANQGSEA. For the CDR3, the DNA is TGCAGCGTTGAAGCAGGGGGTCGCACTGAAGCTTTCTTT. It encodes CSVEAGGRTEAFF.

V is TRBV11-3 and J is TRBJ2-7; 8 nucleotides match TRBD2. CDR1 SGHNT and CDR2 YENEEA come from the germline V gene. The CDR3 loop spans 16 amino acids. V lost 3 bases to trimming and J lost 4 bases; unmatched junction nucleotides: 11. The CDR3: CASSFRPGGVVYEQYF. CDR3 DNA: TGTGCCAGCAGCTTCAGACCGGGGGGGGTAGTGTACGAGCAGTACTTC.

V is TRBV11-2 and J is TRBJ2-5, with 13 bases that match TRBD2. Germline assignment: CDR1 SGHAT and CDR2 FQNNGV. The CDR3 extends over 16 amino acids. The V gene end was trimmed by 7 bases and the J gene end by 5 bases; junction bases not matched to a gene: 10. The CDR3 coding sequence is TGTGCCAGCACCCTTCAACTAGCGGGGGGGCTTGAGACCCAGTACTTC. This translates into CASTLQLAGGLETQYF. Combining the CDR3 with reference TRBV11-2 and TRBJ2-5 gives the whole variable domain EAGVAQSPRYKIIEKRQSVAFWCNPISGHATLYWYQQILGQGPKLLIQFQNNGVVDDSQLPKDRFSAERLKGVDSTLKIQPAKLEDSAVYLCASTLQLAGGLETQYFGPGTRLLVL.

In this sample, this clone turned up a few times. V gene TRBV6-5 combines with J gene TRBJ1-6, with D possibly TRBD1 on 5 matching bases. V lost 6 bases and J 9 bases, leaving 15 bases between the germline ends. Germline values: CDR1 MNHEY, CDR2 SVGAGI. The CDR3 loop spans 14 amino acids. The CDR3 is CASSGAGITSPLHF. CDR3 coding DNA: TGTGCCAGCAGCGGGGCGGGGATAACTTCACCCCTCCACTTT.

V is TRBV28 and J is TRBJ1-2; D ambiguous. The CDR3 sequence is 15 residues long. Between the trimmed V and J ends, which lost 4 bases and 0 bases, there was a span of 12 bases. From germline, CDR1 is MDHEN and CDR2 SYDVKM. The CDR3 bases are TGTGCCAGCAGTTCCCAGCCGGGAGCTAACTATGGCTACACCTTC. Protein: CASSSQPGANYGYTF.

The chain carries TRBV11-2 and TRBJ2-1, with D possibly being TRBD2 (6 bases). Germline loops: CDR1 SGHAT, CDR2 FQNNGV. This CDR3 is 16 amino acids long. The germline V and J ends were trimmed by 1 base and 0 bases, with 10 bases remaining between them. This CDR3 reads CASSLARGSSYNEQFF. In DNA, the CDR3 is TGTGCCAGCAGCTTAGCTCGGGGGAGCTCCTACAATGAGCAGTTCTTC.

The chain employs TRBV7-3 and TRBJ2-1; TRBD1 aligns across 8 bases. The CDR3 has 15 residues. The germline CDR1 and CDR2 sequences are SGHTA and FQGTGA. J gave up 4 bases and V 4 bases, and 6 bases lay outside the gene matches. In nucleotides, the CDR3 is TGTGCCAGCAGCTACGACAGGGGAAGTTACAATGAGCAGTTCTTC. Translated: CASSYDRGSYNEQFF.

The chain uses TRBV19 and TRBJ2-7; 7 positions agree with TRBD1. This CDR3 contains 15 residues. Germline assignment: CDR1 LNHDA and CDR2 SQIVND (reference sequence). V was pared by 5 bases and J by 0 bases, with 7 bases of the junction left unmatched. CDR3 in amino acids: CASSSRDSFSYEQYF. CDR3 coding DNA: TGTGCCAGTAGTTCCCGGGACAGCTTCTCCTACGAGCAGTACTTC.

The V gene is TRBV5-6, the J gene TRBJ2-1; D not resolved. The germline V and J ends were trimmed by 3 bases and 5 bases, with 6 bases remaining between them. The CDR3 length is 12 residues. Germline lookup yields CDR1 SGHDT and CDR2 YYEEEE. In nucleotides, the CDR3 is TGTGCCAGCAGCTCCCAGGACAATGAGCAGTTCTTC. Its translation: CASSSQDNEQFF.

The chain couples TRBV5-1 to TRBJ2-3; TRBD1 matches at 8 bases. V shed 0 bases, J shed 1 base, and the junction held 1 base outside the gene matches. Germline V gene sequence: CDR1 SGHRS, CDR2 YFSETQ. This CDR3 is built from 15 residues. CDR3 in DNA: TGCGCCAGCAGCTTGGCGGACAGGGGCACAGATACGCAGTATTTT. Protein sequence: CASSLADRGTDTQYF.

This rearrangement joins TRBV4-2 to TRBJ2-2, with 12 positions matching TRBD2. V lost 4 bases and J lost 8; bases outside the gene matches: 8. The CDR3 loop spans 16 amino acids. Germline CDR1 is LGHNA and CDR2 is YNFKEQ. The CDR3 is CASSRPSGGAGGELFF. The DNA of the CDR3 is TGTGCCAGCAGCCGACCTAGCGGGGGGGCTGGGGGGGAGCTGTTTTTT.

This chain joins TRBV27 and TRBJ2-7; D perhaps matches TRBD2 (6 bases). The ends were cut back, 5 bases at V and 3 bases at J, with 20 bases in the middle. The germline V gene encodes CDR1 MNHEY and CDR2 SMNVEV (reference sequence). The CDR3 contains 16 residues. This CDR3 is CASSPRVPGLHYEQYF. The DNA for the CDR3 is TGTGCCAGCAGTCCACGCGTTCCGGGACTTCACTACGAGCAGTACTTC.

The J gene is TRBJ2-3, the V gene TRBV3-1 (or the pseudogene TRBV3-2); 11 bases map to TRBD2. Germline CDR1 LGHDT, CDR2 YNNKEL (reference sequence). The CDR3 has 16 residues. The V segment lost 7 bases and the J segment 2 bases; nucleotides outside the gene matches: 8. CDR3 nucleotides: TGTGCCAGCACCTCGACTAGCGGGGCCTTCACAGATACGCAGTATTTT. It is translated as CASTSTSGAFTDTQYF.

This chain links TRBV19 with TRBJ1-3; D possibly corresponds to TRBD1 (5 bases). Germline V CDR1 and CDR2: LNHDA, SQIVND (reference sequence). This CDR3 has 16 residues. V shed 6 bases and J shed 2 bases, with 17 bases lying between them. For the CDR3, the DNA is TGTGCCAGTAGCCAGGGCAGTTTTTCAGCTGGAAACACCATATATTTT. This gives the protein CASSQGSFSAGNTIYF.

This chain connects TRBV7-2 to TRBJ1-4; 7 bases agree with TRBD1. Germline-derived CDR1 and CDR2 are SGHTA and FQGNSA. J was trimmed by 7 bases and V by 5 bases; bases with no gene match: 10. This CDR3 has 15 residues. The CDR3 DNA is TGTGCCAGCAGCCCATCACAGGGGACGGGTGAAAAACTGTTTTTT. This gives the protein CASSPSQGTGEKLFF.

This chain uses TRBV6-6 with TRBJ2-5, with D uncertain. This CDR3 has 13 amino acids. Trimming took 3 bases from V and 9 from J, leaving 14 bases between them. Germline CDR1 and CDR2: MNHNY and SVGAGI (reference sequence). CDR3 DNA: TGTGCCAGCAGTTATAGTGTGATTCGGGCCCAGTACTTC. Translation: CASSYSVIRAQYF.

This chain joins TRBV15 and TRBJ1-1, with D maybe TRBD1 (6 bases). Germline V gene data show CDR1 as LNHNV and CDR2 as YYDKDF (reference sequence). The V gene lost 3 bases and the J gene lost 6 bases, with 8 bases spanning the gap. The CDR3 loop spans 12 amino acids. CDR3 in DNA: TGTGCCACCAGCAGGCCAGGGGCTGAAGCTTTCTTT. It codes for CATSRPGAEAFF.

This sequence joins TRBV18 and TRBJ2-3, with 7 bases lining up with TRBD2. The V gene end was trimmed by 5 bases and the J gene end by 3 bases; junction bases not matched to a gene: 8. This CDR3 comprises 15 residues. Germline V lookup: CDR1 KGHSH, CDR2 LQKENI. The CDR3 sequence: CASSSTSVGTDTQYF. The DNA for the CDR3 is TGTGCCAGCTCAAGCACTAGCGTAGGTACAGATACGCAGTATTTT.

The chain carries TRBV5-1 and TRBJ1-1; TRBD1 matches at 8 bases. This CDR3 region has 12 residues. Germline values: CDR1 SGHRS, CDR2 YFSETQ. V was pared by 3 bases and J by 8 bases, with 3 bases of the junction left unmatched. The CDR3 region is CASSSSGGEAFF. As DNA, the CDR3 is TGCGCCAGCAGCTCGTCAGGGGGCGAAGCTTTCTTT.

This clone was found a few times. The chain is built from TRBV19 and TRBJ2-7, with D perhaps matching TRBD2 (7 bases). V gave up 6 bases and J gave up 6 bases, with 21 bases separating them. This CDR3 contains 15 residues. Germline lookup yields CDR1 LNHDA and CDR2 SQIVND (reference sequence). DNA for the CDR3: TGTGCCAGTAGCCTCGGGGGGCCCTACGCCCCCGAGCAGTACTTC. This encodes CASSLGGPYAPEQYF.

CDR3 amino acids: CATVPSDAGGYGYTF. CDR3 DNA sequence: TGTGCCACAGTTCCATCCGACGCGGGGGGCTATGGCTACACCTTC. The chain links TRBV6-6 to TRBJ1-2, with D tentatively TRBD1 (5 bases). The germline V gene has CDR1 MNHNY and CDR2 SVGAGI (reference sequence). Trimming pared 10 bases from V and 4 bases from J, leaving 22 bases between. CDR3 length: 15 amino acids.